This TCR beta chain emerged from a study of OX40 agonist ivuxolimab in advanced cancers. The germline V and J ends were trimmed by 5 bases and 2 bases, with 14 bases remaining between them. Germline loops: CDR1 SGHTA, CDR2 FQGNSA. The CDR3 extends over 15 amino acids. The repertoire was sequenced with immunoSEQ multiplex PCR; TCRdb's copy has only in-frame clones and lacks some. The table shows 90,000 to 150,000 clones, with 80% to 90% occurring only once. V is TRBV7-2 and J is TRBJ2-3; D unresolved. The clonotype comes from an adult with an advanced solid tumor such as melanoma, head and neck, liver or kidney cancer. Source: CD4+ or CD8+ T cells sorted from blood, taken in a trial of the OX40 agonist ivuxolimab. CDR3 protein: CASSLSWVATDTQYF. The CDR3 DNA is TGTGCCAGCAGCCTGAGTTGGGTCGCCACAGATACGCAGTATTTT.